The 26 T cell receptor beta chains presented below share a single source sample, sequenced in a study of blood T cell repertoires in COVID-19. TCRdb's copy holds only in-frame clones and misses some; the assay was immunoSEQ multiplex PCR. There are more than 75,000 clones in the sample; under 85% occur only once, and around 13% lies in the top ten. The sequenced sample consisted of peripheral blood. These receptors all stem from a human donor in a cohort sampled during active COVID-19.

The chain employs TRBV4-2 and TRBJ2-7, with D maybe TRBD1 (5 bases). CDR3 length: 12 residues. The V end was cut by 7 bases, the J end by 3 bases, with 10 bases between. CDR1 is LGHNA, CDR2 YNFKEQ, per germline. The DNA for the CDR3 is TGTGCCAGCAAGGGGAACAACTACGAGCAGTACTTC. This sequence encodes CASKGNNYEQYF.

The chain uses TRBV14 and TRBJ2-3; a weak D match, TRBD2 (5 bases). The CDR3 has 20 amino acids. The germline V gene has CDR1 SGHDN and CDR2 FVKESK. V lost 3 bases and J 0 bases, leaving 25 bases between the germline ends. This CDR3 reads CASSQKVREGTRVSTDTQYF. In DNA, the CDR3 is TGTGCCAGCAGCCAGAAAGTCCGAGAGGGAACAAGGGTTAGCACAGATACGCAGTATTTT.

This sequence joins TRBV4-2 and TRBJ2-3; 10 bases fit TRBD2. The junction had 6 bases not matched to a gene; V was cut back by 3 bases and J by 0 bases. This CDR3 spans 17 amino acids. Germline V lookup: CDR1 LGHNA, CDR2 YNFKEQ. The CDR3 sequence is CASSQGSGGRSTDTQYF. CDR3 DNA sequence: TGTGCCAGCAGCCAGGGTAGCGGGGGGCGCAGCACAGATACGCAGTATTTT.

The chain uses TRBV3-1 (or the pseudogene TRBV3-2) and TRBJ1-6; D gene uncertain. The V gene lost 4 bases and the J gene lost 7 bases, with 14 bases spanning the gap. Germline assignment: CDR1 LGHDT and CDR2 YNNKEL (reference sequence). This CDR3 comprises 15 residues. In nucleotides, the CDR3 is TGTGCCAGCAGCCCCGAAGGAGGGCTCAATTCACCCCTCCACTTT. Translation gives CASSPEGGLNSPLHF.

This sequence joins TRBV4-1 and TRBJ1-1; D is possibly TRBD1 (6 bases). Per the germline V gene, CDR1 is MGHRA and CDR2 is YSYEKL. V was pared by 4 bases and J by 0 bases, with 12 bases between. The CDR3 length is 15 residues. The CDR3 DNA follows: TGCGCCAGCAGCCCGCCAACAGGGATGAACACTGAAGCTTTCTTT. Its translation is CASSPPTGMNTEAFF.

The chain employs TRBV6-5 and TRBJ2-7, with TRBD2 identical over 7 bases. Germline CDR1 MNHEY, CDR2 SVGAGI. The length of the CDR3 is 15 residues. V shed 7 bases and J 2 bases; nucleotides not matched to a gene: 11. The CDR3 loop is CASTHRRGNTYEQYF. CDR3 DNA: TGTGCCAGCACGCATCGGCGGGGGAACACCTACGAGCAGTACTTC.

The genes are TRBV7-9 and TRBJ2-7; 8 bases map to TRBD1. V was pared by 1 base and J by 5 bases, with 13 bases of the junction left unmatched. CDR1 is SEHNR, CDR2 FQNEAQ, per germline (reference sequence). The CDR3 is 17 amino acids. The CDR3 protein is CASSLGAGGGRLDEQYF. The CDR3 bases are TGTGCCAGCAGCTTAGGGGCAGGGGGCGGGCGGCTAGACGAGCAGTACTTC.

This clone appeared a single time. The gene calls are TRBV5-6 and TRBJ2-1; TRBD1 matches 9 bases. The length of the CDR3 is 16 residues. V trimming: 6 bases; J trimming: 7 bases; junction bases outside the gene matches: 14. Germline CDR1 SGHDT, CDR2 YYEEEE. CDR3: CASTPDLGTGWNEQFF. The CDR3, as DNA: TGTGCCAGCACTCCCGACCTGGGGACAGGGTGGAATGAGCAGTTCTTC.

V gene TRBV6-1 combines with J gene TRBJ1-6; 8 positions match TRBD1. Looked up from germline, CDR1 is MNHNS and CDR2 is SASEGT. The CDR3 is made up of 17 amino acids. The V and J ends lost 2 bases and 7 bases, in that order; junction bases with no gene match: 10. The CDR3 reads CASSEQFWDRFNSPLHF. The CDR3 nucleotides read TGTGCCAGCAGTGAACAGTTCTGGGACAGGTTCAATTCACCCCTCCACTTT.

The chain uses TRBV6-5 and TRBJ2-1; 9 bases agree with TRBD2. This CDR3 is 15 amino acids long. Germline loops: CDR1 MNHEY, CDR2 SVGAGI. J lost 6 bases, V lost 4 bases, and 7 bases had no gene match. Written as DNA, the CDR3 is TGTGCCAGCAGTTCCATAGCGGGGGCAACCAATGAGCAGTTCTTC. Translating it yields CASSSIAGATNEQFF.

This rearrangement joins TRBV4-2 to TRBJ1-2; tentatively, D is TRBD1 (5 bases). Trimming cost V 0 bases and J 6 bases, with 11 bases left between them. There are 14 residues in the CDR3. The germline CDR1 and CDR2 sequences are LGHNA and YNFKEQ. Here the CDR3 DNA reads TGTGCCAGCAGCCAAGACAGGGTACCTCATGGCTACACCTTC. This codes for CASSQDRVPHGYTF.

This clone was counted between two and nine times. The rearrangement uses TRBV5-4 and TRBJ1-2, with 11 bases matching TRBD1. Trimming removed 4 bases from V and 7 bases from J; junction bases left unmatched: 6. Per the germline V gene, CDR1 is SGHNT and CDR2 is YYREEE (reference sequence). The CDR3 has 14 residues. CDR3 amino acids: CASSEGQGEGGYTF. CDR3 nucleotides: TGTGCCAGCAGCGAGGGACAGGGGGAAGGTGGCTACACCTTC.

The count of this clone is one. The chain carries TRBV18 and TRBJ1-6, with D possibly TRBD1 on 6 matching bases. Trimming took 0 bases from V and 3 from J, leaving 15 bases between them. In germline, CDR1 is KGHSH, CDR2 LQKENI. This CDR3 spans 18 amino acids. The CDR3 protein is CASSPPLGQSIYNSPLHF. CDR3 bases: TGTGCCAGCTCACCACCGTTGGGACAATCGATCTATAATTCACCCCTCCACTTT.

This clone was recorded a few times. An end of the junction does not agree with germline; a read error may underlie this. The CDR3 here is CASRDSGVTAYSEQFF. In DNA, the CDR3 is TGTGCCAGCAGGGACTCAGGGGTCACCGCGTACAGTGAGCAGTTCTTC. The chain couples TRBV27 to TRBJ2-1; a possible D gene is TRBD1 (6 bases). There are 16 residues in the CDR3. CDR1 and CDR2 (germline): MNHEY, SMNVEV (reference sequence).

V is TRBV6-4 and J is TRBJ2-7, with TRBD2 identical over 8 bases. Germline V gene sequence: CDR1 MRHNA, CDR2 SNTAGT. With 0 bases clipped from V and 4 bases from J, the junction kept 11 bases outside the gene matches. The CDR3 totals 17 residues. CDR3 sequence: CASSDSTSGLVCYEQYF. Here the CDR3 DNA reads TGTGCCAGCAGTGACTCGACTTCGGGACTAGTATGTTACGAGCAGTACTTC.

This clone was seen just once. The genes are TRBV3-1 (or the pseudogene TRBV3-2) and TRBJ2-2, with D unclear. In germline, CDR1 is LGHDT, CDR2 YNNKEL (reference sequence). The CDR3 loop spans 16 amino acids. V was clipped by 1 base and J by 0 bases, with 9 bases between them. CDR3 DNA sequence: TGTGCCAGCAGCCAAGGAATAGTCCCGAACACCGGGGAGCTGTTTTTT. Its translation is CASSQGIVPNTGELFF.

The chain uses TRBV28 and TRBJ2-7, with 8 bases that match TRBD1. This CDR3 has 14 residues. The junction had 7 bases not matched to a gene; V was cut back by 4 bases and J by 5 bases. The V gene's germline CDR1 is MDHEN and CDR2 SYDVKM. CDR3 sequence: CASSSPTGEHEQYF. The CDR3 DNA is TGTGCCAGCAGTTCCCCGACAGGGGAGCACGAGCAGTACTTC.

A remark on this clone: Given a much more abundant clone one base away, this may be a read error. The rearrangement joins TRBV20-1 to TRBJ1-1; no definite D call. The germline V gene has CDR1 DFQATT and CDR2 SNEGSKA (reference sequence). V lost 2 bases to trimming and J lost 6 bases, with 4 bases between them. This CDR3 region has 10 residues. CDR3 in amino acids: CSARIAEAFF. The CDR3 region has the DNA TGCAGTGCTAGAATCGCTGAAGCTTTCTTT.

The chain has TRBV30 and TRBJ1-4; D is undetermined. From germline, CDR1 is GTSNPN and CDR2 SVGIG (reference sequence). Trimming removed 3 bases at V and 5 bases at J, with 13 bases between. The CDR3 extends over 14 amino acids. The CDR3 loop reads CAWRVSWRNEKLFF. The CDR3, as DNA: TGTGCCTGGAGAGTCAGCTGGAGAAATGAAAAACTGTTTTTT.

This clone is termed medium-sized. The chain uses TRBV5-8 and TRBJ2-1, with 7 bases identical to TRBD2. CDR3 size: 17 residues. The germline V gene encodes CDR1 SGHTS and CDR2 YDEGEE. The J segment lost 6 bases and the V segment lost 4 bases, leaving 16 bases of the junction unmatched. The CDR3 DNA reads TGTGCCAGCAGCGCTGGACTAGATCTCCTTTCGGGCAATGAGCAGTTCTTC. Translating gives CASSAGLDLLSGNEQFF.

The rearrangement joins TRBV5-4 to TRBJ1-4; the D gene is possibly TRBD1 (5 bases). Deletions cut 0 bases from V and 6 bases from J, with 18 bases between. Germline V gives CDR1 SGHNT, CDR2 YYREEE (reference sequence). CDR3 size: 17 residues. The CDR3 protein is CASSLVPHGGSDEKLFF. CDR3 sequence (DNA): TGTGCCAGCAGCTTGGTCCCCCACGGGGGGTCCGATGAAAAACTGTTTTTT.

The chain carries TRBV7-8 and TRBJ1-1; 8 positions agree with TRBD1. The trim removed 5 bases at V and 11 bases at J, leaving 10 bases unmatched. Germline V gene lookup returns CDR1 SGHVS and CDR2 FQNEAQ. This CDR3 is 13 amino acids long. CDR3 nucleotide sequence: TGTGCCAGCAGCCCAAACACCCGGGACAGGGCTTTCTTT. This gives the protein CASSPNTRDRAFF.

The CDR3 sequence: CAIKESSGIDTQYF. CDR3 in DNA: TGTGCCATCAAGGAATCTAGCGGGATAGATACGCAGTATTTT. This chain uses TRBV6-5 with TRBJ2-3; 9 bases match TRBD2. Germline V gives CDR1 MNHEY, CDR2 SVGAGI. The CDR3 contains 14 residues. V lost 10 bases and J lost 5; bases outside the gene matches: 10.

V usage is TRBV9 and J usage is TRBJ2-2, with TRBD1 matching 9 bases. The V gene end was trimmed by 4 bases and the J gene end by 4 bases; junction bases not matched to a gene: 11. CDR3 size: 17 residues. Germline values: CDR1 SGDLS, CDR2 YYNGEE. CDR3 region: CASSQHRGLDTTGELFF. CDR3 sequence (DNA): TGTGCCAGCAGCCAGCACAGGGGGCTGGATACCACCGGGGAGCTGTTTTTT.

V is TRBV15 and J is TRBJ2-7; a possible D gene is TRBD2 (6 bases). The length of the CDR3 is 14 residues. Trimming removed 4 bases at V and 7 bases at J, with 17 bases between. CDR1 is LNHNV and CDR2 is YYDKDF in the germline V gene (reference sequence). The CDR3 nucleotides are TGTGCCACCAGCACACGGAGGGGAGTGGGGGAGCAGTACTTC. It specifies CATSTRRGVGEQYF.

The V gene is TRBV5-5, the J gene TRBJ1-2; TRBD1 matches at 7 bases. The CDR3 length is 14 residues. The germline gives CDR1 SGHKS, CDR2 YYEKEE (reference sequence). Trimming cost V 3 bases and J 7 bases; bases outside gene matches: 9. CDR3 nucleotide sequence: TGTGCCAGCAGCTCAAGACAGGGAGAAAGTGGCTACACCTTC. Its translation: CASSSRQGESGYTF. Using reference TRBV5-5 and TRBJ1-2 for the parts outside the CDR3, the full variable domain is DAGVTQSPTHLIKTRGQQVTLRCSPISGHKSVSWYQQVLGQGPQFIFQYYEKEERGRGNFPDRFSARQFPNYSSELNVNALLLGDSALYLCASSSRQGESGYTFGSGTRLTVV.